The clone carrying this TCR beta chain was seen a few times. Its antigen is unknown. The sample belongs to a study of Graves' ophthalmopathy and Graves' hyperthyroidism. Study-level results: Ophthalmopathy was separated from stable hyperthyroidism by a 13-signature model with 87.88% sensitivity and roughly 84% specificity. Blood also carried most expanded thyroid clonotypes exceeding 0.001 frequency. Ophthalmopathy progression predictions by the model showed about 72% specificity and approximately 71% sensitivity.

The germline CDR1 and CDR2 sequences are LNHDA and SQIVND (reference sequence). The CDR3 has 13 residues. V was clipped by 6 bases and J by 6 bases, with 15 bases between them. The authors amplified TCR beta CDR3 regions from RNA transcripts. HTBI-primed first-round RT-PCR preceded second-round multiplex PCR. Via MiXCR, TCRdb re-called the multiplex PCR reads, giving one row per CDR3 protein. Here the sample spans some 240,000 distinct CDR3 sequences, around 50% being singletons. The gene calls are TRBV19 and TRBJ2-7; maybe TRBD1 (6 bases). The source is an adult man with Graves' ophthalmopathy. The specimen was peripheral blood. The CDR3 DNA reads TGTGCCAGTAGCACACTAACAGGGACCGAGCAGTACTTC. Its protein is CASSTLTGTEQYF.